The rows below give T cell receptor beta chains drawn from one sample of a study of neurological immune-mediated disorders. TCRdb redid the calling of the 5' RACE reads with MiXCR, one entry per CDR3 protein. The sample holds approximately 50,000 distinct CDR3 sequences, 4.5% to 7% seen once. Sequencing was carried out using CD4+ T cells from blood. These receptors were taken from a woman aged 18-29 years with multiple sclerosis. Both conserved end residues are part of each CDR3. The D gene is left open where the match is weak. Size is stated for part of the rows, as once, few or many counts, or as a class when the clone is expanded.

TRBV20-1	many	TRBJ2-5	-	TGCAGTGCCCCCAAGGTTGCACCAACGCGGGGGCCAAAAGAGACCCAGTACTTC	CSAPKVAPTRGPKETQYF
TRBV7-2	many	TRBJ2-5	TRBD2	TGTGCCAGCAGCTTAGCGCCTAGCGGGAGGGCCGGGGAGACCCAGTACTTC	CASSLAPSGRAGETQYF
TRBV5-5	many	TRBJ1-5	-	TGTGCCAGCAGCATGGGGAGAAACAATCAGCCCCAGCATTTT	CASSMGRNNQPQHF
TRBV5-6	many	TRBJ1-6	-	TGTGCCAGCAGCTTCTCGAGATCACCCCTCCACTTT	CASSFSRSPLHF
TRBV5-1	many	TRBJ2-5	TRBD2	TGCGCCAGCAGCATCGGGACTAGCGGGAGTGGTGAGACCCAGTACTTC	CASSIGTSGSGETQYF
TRBV10-3	many	TRBJ1-2	TRBD1	TGTGCCACCTCTACAGGGGGCGACTATGGCTACACCTTC	CATSTGGDYGYTF
TRBV11-2	many	TRBJ2-3	TRBD2	TGTGCCAGCAGCCTCTCCCTAGCGGGGGGCCGCACAGATACGCAGTATTTT	CASSLSLAGGRTDTQYF
TRBV5-1	many	TRBJ2-2	-	TGCGCCAGCAGCCAAGTCCAGGGAGAAGCACGGGAGCTGTTTTTT	CASSQVQGEARELFF
TRBV7-2	many	TRBJ2-1	TRBD2	TGTGCCAGCAGCGCTGGGGGACTAGCGGAGCAGTTCTTC	CASSAGGLAEQFF
TRBV12-3/TRBV12-4	many	TRBJ1-2	TRBD1	TGTGCCAGCAGAGTGGACAGGGGGATCGATGGCTACACCTTC	CASRVDRGIDGYTF
TRBV12-3/TRBV12-4	many	TRBJ2-7	TRBD2	TGTGCCAGCAGTTTAGCGGGGGGGGTCTACGAGCAGTACTTC	CASSLAGGVYEQYF
TRBV20-1	many	TRBJ1-2	-	TGCAGTGCTACCGACAGCCTCACCTCACTCTACACCTTC	CSATDSLTSLYTF
TRBV29-1	-	TRBJ2-3	-	TGCAGCGTTCGGACTAAGTTGACAGATACGCAGTATTTT	CSVRTKLTDTQYF
TRBV28	many	TRBJ2-7	-	TGTGCCAGCAGATCGGGACACCCCTCCCTATACGAGCAGTACTTC	CASRSGHPSLYEQYF
TRBV7-3	many	TRBJ1-2	-	TGTGCCAGCAGCCCAGGGACCCCCTGGGATGGCTACACCTTC	CASSPGTPWDGYTF
TRBV7-2	few	TRBJ1-5	-	TGTGCCAGCAGCTCCTCAAATGTAAATCAGCCCCAGCATTTT	CASSSSNVNQPQHF
TRBV7-9	many	TRBJ2-2	TRBD1	TGTGCCAGCAGCCAAGCCGGGACAGCGAACACCGGGGAGCTGTTTTTT	CASSQAGTANTGELFF
TRBV5-5	few	TRBJ1-1	TRBD1	TGTGCCAGCAGCTGGACAGGTCAGAACACTGAAGCTTTCTTT	CASSWTGQNTEAFF
TRBV20-1	many	TRBJ1-5	-	TGCAGTGCTAGAACGTATTCTGATCAGCCCCAGCATTTT	CSARTYSDQPQHF
TRBV24-1	many	TRBJ2-1	TRBD1	TGTGCCACCAGTGAGCCCCGGGACAGGGCGATCAATGAGCAGTTCTTC	CATSEPRDRAINEQFF
TRBV10-1	-	TRBJ2-2	-	TGCGCCAACAGTGAGTCGTGGAACACCGGGGAGCTGTTTTTT	CANSESWNTGELFF
TRBV29-1	many	TRBJ1-2	-	TGCAGCGACACCCCAGGGAACTATGGCTACACCTTC	CSDTPGNYGYTF
TRBV5-1	many	TRBJ2-5	-	TGCGCCAGCAGCTTTGGGCCCGCAGAGACCCAGTACTTC	CASSFGPAETQYF
TRBV20-1	many	TRBJ2-1	TRBD1	TGCAGTGCCCGGGGACAGGGAGTGAATGAGCAGTTCTTC	CSARGQGVNEQFF
TRBV28	many	TRBJ2-2	TRBD2	TGTGCCAGCTCGGCTAGCGGGGGGGGCGCCGGGGAGCTGTTTTTT	CASSASGGGAGELFF